The sequence of this TCR beta chain was determined in a study of cytomegalovirus exposure and HLA in healthy donors. Study findings and constraints: No immune exposure information besides CMV serostatus was available. A missense variant in DCLRE1C was later tied to TCR beta V- and J-gene trimming. Within a later analysis, the majority of CMV-associated TCR beta chains appeared HLA-restricted.

V lost 4 bases and J 0 bases, leaving 11 bases between the germline ends. Germline V gene lookup returns CDR1 SGHRS and CDR2 YFSETQ. The CDR3 is 15 residues long. Of note for this clone: Its specificity is not known.

PCR primers comprised 60 Vbeta and 13 Jbeta primers. Profiled with immunoSEQ multiplex PCR; TCRdb holds only in-frame clones, not every one. The sample contains about 180,000 clones, roughly 75% of which appear only once. Sequencing was performed on PBMCs. The receptor was isolated from a female donor in good health and CMV-seronegative. This chain uses TRBV5-1 with TRBJ2-1, with no clear D. The CDR3 region has the DNA TGCGCCAGCAGCGCCCACACCAGCTCCTACAATGAGCAGTTCTTC. This gives the protein CASSAHTSSYNEQFF.